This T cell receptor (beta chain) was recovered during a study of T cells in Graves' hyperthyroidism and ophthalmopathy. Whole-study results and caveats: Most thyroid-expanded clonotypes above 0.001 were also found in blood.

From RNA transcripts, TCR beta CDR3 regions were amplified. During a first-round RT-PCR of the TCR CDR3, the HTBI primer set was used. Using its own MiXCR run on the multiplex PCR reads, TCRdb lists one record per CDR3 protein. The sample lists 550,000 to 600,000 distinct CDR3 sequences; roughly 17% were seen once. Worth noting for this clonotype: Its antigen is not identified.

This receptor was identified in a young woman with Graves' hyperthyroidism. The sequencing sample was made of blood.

CDR3 in amino acids: CASSSPGLAGEETQYF. The CDR3 DNA reads as TGTGCCAGCAGCTCACCGGGACTAGCGGGGGAAGAGACCCAGTACTTC. V gene TRBV7-9 combines with J gene TRBJ2-5; 14 bases fit TRBD2. The germline CDR1 and CDR2 sequences are SEHNR and FQNEAQ (reference sequence). The J segment lost 3 bases and the V segment lost 4 bases, leaving 4 bases of the junction unmatched. The CDR3 runs to 16 residues. Based on the CDR3 plus reference TRBV7-9 and TRBJ2-5, the full variable domain is DTGVSQNPRHKITKRGQNVTFRCDPISEHNRLYWYRQTLGQGPEFLTYFQNEAQLEKSRLLSDRFSAERPKGSFSTLEIQRTEQGDSAMYLCASSSPGLAGEETQYFGPGTRLLVL.